The 27 T cell receptor beta chains in this list originate from one sample, sequenced in a study of vaccination effects on CD4 cells after COVID-19. ViraFEST assay sequencing came after antigen-specific CD4+ T cells were expanded with viral peptide pools. Once cultured for under 11 days, the cells underwent separation to obtain CD4+ T cells. Vaccine recipients had no previous SARS-CoV-2 infection; their nucleocapsid antibodies were negative. No antigens are known for them. Some clones are missing from TCRdb's copy, which holds only in-frame ones; the method was immunoSEQ multiplex PCR. The sample holds roughly 41,000 clones, roughly 62% seen once. The specimen comprised CD4+ T cells from PBMCs cultured with HCoV-OC43 spike peptides, sampled before COVID-19 vaccination. The subset denotes: HCoV-OC43 spike overlapping peptide pool stimulation. The receptors derive from a human donor who received a COVID-19 vaccine.

CDR3 region: CASSRQGMSQPQHF. As DNA, the CDR3 is TGTGCCAGTAGTCGGCAGGGGATGAGTCAGCCCCAGCATTTT. The chain employs TRBV19 and TRBJ1-5, with D possibly matching TRBD1 (6 bases). Germline CDR1 LNHDA, CDR2 SQIVND (reference sequence). Trimming stripped 5 bases from V and 6 bases from J, with 14 bases between. This CDR3 comprises 14 residues.

The V and J genes are TRBV5-1 and TRBJ2-3, with D possibly being TRBD1 (5 bases). Per the germline V gene, CDR1 is SGHRS and CDR2 is YFSETQ. The CDR3 totals 14 residues. V dropped 2 bases and J dropped 3 bases, with 10 bases sitting between them. CDR3 in amino acids: CASSLQVTTDTQYF. The CDR3, as DNA: TGCGCCAGCAGCTTACAGGTGACAACAGATACGCAGTATTTT.

The chain has TRBV12-3 or TRBV12-4 and TRBJ1-1; 10 nucleotides match TRBD1. The trim removed 3 bases at V and 5 bases at J, leaving 0 bases unmatched. This CDR3 spans 13 amino acids. CDR3 protein: CASSLGQGTEAFF. The CDR3 DNA follows: TGTGCCAGCAGTTTGGGACAGGGGACTGAAGCTTTCTTT.

This clone was detected a few times. The V gene is TRBV29-1, the J gene TRBJ1-4; tentative D call: TRBD1 (6 bases). Germline V gene data show CDR1 as SQVTM and CDR2 as ANQGSEA. The CDR3 spans 13 residues. Trimming left V 5 bases short and J 3 bases short, with 10 bases between. CDR3 sequence: CSVWTASNEKLFF. CDR3 DNA sequence: TGCAGCGTTTGGACAGCCTCTAATGAAAAACTGTTTTTT.

This clone was recorded a few times. This chain joins TRBV10-1 and TRBJ2-1, with 10 bases aligning to TRBD1. The CDR3 has 13 residues. V lost 4 bases to trimming and J lost 9 bases; unmatched junction nucleotides: 3. Germline V CDR1 and CDR2: WNHNN, SYGVQD (reference sequence). CDR3 in DNA: TGCGCCAGCAGTGTTGGACAGGGGGGTGAGCAGTTCTTC. Its protein product is CASSVGQGGEQFF.

This clone was found a few times. The chain uses TRBV6-1 and TRBJ2-3; no clear D gene. V was clipped by 0 bases and J by 2 bases, with 12 bases between them. Germline loops: CDR1 MNHNS, CDR2 SASEGT. This CDR3 spans 16 amino acids. This chain's CDR3 is CASSEAQGYPTDTQYF. The DNA for the CDR3 is TGTGCCAGCAGTGAAGCGCAAGGCTATCCCACAGATACGCAGTATTTT.

The V gene is TRBV12-3 or TRBV12-4, the J gene TRBJ1-2; D call uncertain. V dropped 6 bases and J dropped 3 bases, with 8 bases sitting between them. The CDR3 length is 12 residues. CDR3 amino acids: CASSRTYYGYTF. The CDR3 nucleotides are TGTGCCAGCAGCCGAACATACTATGGCTACACCTTC.

The chain carries TRBV3-1 (or the pseudogene TRBV3-2) and TRBJ1-6, with 8 bases lining up with TRBD1. The germline V gene encodes CDR1 LGHDT and CDR2 YNNKEL (reference sequence). The CDR3 runs to 19 residues. Trimming at V came to 3 bases and at J to 0 bases, leaving 10 bases not matched to a gene. CDR3 DNA sequence: TGTGCCAGCAGCCACCGACAGGGGCAAGGATCCTCCTATAATTCACCCCTCCACTTT. It translates to CASSHRQGQGSSYNSPLHF.

The chain recombines TRBV4-1 with TRBJ2-3, with D unresolved. Trimming left V 4 bases short and J 6 bases short, with 17 bases between. The CDR3 length is 15 residues. CDR1 and CDR2 (germline): MGHRA, YSYEKL. The CDR3 loop reads CASSPMIPFEDTQYF. CDR3 DNA: TGCGCCAGCAGCCCCATGATCCCTTTTGAGGATACGCAGTATTTT.

This chain uses TRBV5-1 with TRBJ2-3, with 8 bases matching TRBD1. The CDR3 covers 14 residues. The germline V gene encodes CDR1 SGHRS and CDR2 YFSETQ. V dropped 0 bases and J dropped 4; count of bases not matched to a gene: 1. DNA of the CDR3: TGCGCCAGCAGCTTGGCCAGGGGGCCAGATACGCAGTATTTT. Encoded protein: CASSLARGPDTQYF. The whole variable domain, filled in from reference TRBV5-1 and TRBJ2-3, reads KAGVTQTPRYLIKTRGQQVTLSCSPISGHRSVSWYQQTPGQGLQFLFEYFSETQRNKGNFPGRFSGRQFSNSRSEMNVSTLELGDSALYLCASSLARGPDTQYFGPGTRLTVL.

This clone was detected a few times. The chain links TRBV19 to TRBJ2-7; D might be TRBD1 or TRBD2, each matching 5 bases. CDR1 and CDR2 (germline): LNHDA, SQIVND (reference sequence). The V end was cut by 4 bases, the J end by 0 bases, with 7 bases between. The CDR3 totals 13 residues. The chain's CDR3 is CASSRGISYEQYF. The CDR3 coding sequence is TGTGCCAGTAGTAGGGGGATCTCCTACGAGCAGTACTTC.

The table lists this clone with a few counts. The chain has TRBV12-3 or TRBV12-4 and TRBJ1-1; a possible D gene is TRBD1 (5 bases). The germline V and J ends were trimmed by 6 bases and 10 bases, with 15 bases remaining between them. CDR3 size: 12 residues. CDR3 DNA: TGTGCCAGCAGCCTCTACAGGTTAGGAGCTTTCTTT. This codes for CASSLYRLGAFF.

This chain links TRBV21-1 with TRBJ1-6; the table gives TRBD1 as D, unverified against the DNA. TRBV21-1 has pseudogene status. The CDR3 is 23 amino acids. CDR3 nucleotides: TGTGCCAGCAGCAAAGCGCGCGATGGGAAGACAGGGCGAGAGGGGTCCTATAATTCACCCCTCCACTTT. It translates to CASSKARDGKTGREGSYNSPLHF.

The rearrangement joins TRBV10-3 to TRBJ1-1; TRBD1 agrees at 7 bases. The CDR3 consists of 13 residues. J lost 4 bases, V lost 6 bases, and 5 bases had no gene match. The V gene's germline CDR1 is ENHRY and CDR2 SYGVKD. The CDR3 here is CAISPTGSTEAFF. Here the CDR3 DNA reads TGTGCCATCAGCCCGACAGGGAGCACTGAAGCTTTCTTT.

The V and J genes are TRBV9 and TRBJ1-1; D unresolved. The CDR3 is made up of 14 amino acids. In germline, CDR1 is SGDLS, CDR2 YYNGEE. The ends were cut back, 2 bases at V and 1 base at J, with 9 bases in the middle. CDR3 sequence reads: CASSVGSSNTEAFF. CDR3 nucleotides: TGTGCCAGCAGCGTGGGCTCATCGAACACTGAAGCTTTCTTT.

The rearrangement links TRBV2 to TRBJ1-2; tentatively, D is TRBD1 (6 bases). Germline assignment: CDR1 SNHLY and CDR2 FYNNEI. The CDR3 runs to 16 residues. Deletions cut 2 bases from V and 4 bases from J, with 17 bases between. The CDR3 bases are TGTGCCAGCAGTGAAACTGGGGGGCTCTACCTCTATGGCTACACCTTC. Residues: CASSETGGLYLYGYTF.

This clone was observed a handful of times. The chain couples TRBV5-6 to TRBJ1-2; a weak D match, TRBD1 (6 bases). The CDR3 extends over 14 amino acids. V was trimmed by 2 bases and J by 1 base, leaving 9 bases between them. Germline V gives CDR1 SGHDT, CDR2 YYEEEE. The CDR3: CASSLVQGNYGYTF. The CDR3 DNA follows: TGTGCCAGCAGCTTAGTACAGGGTAACTATGGCTACACCTTC.

The table lists this clone with a few counts. The chain has TRBV7-2 and TRBJ2-7; a weak D match, TRBD2 (5 bases). With 5 bases removed from V and 3 bases from J, the gap between germline ends came to 14 bases. The CDR3 consists of 14 residues. Germline V gene data show CDR1 as SGHTA and CDR2 as FQGNSA. The CDR3 nucleotides read TGTGCCAGCAGCCCGGGGTGGATCGGCTACGAGCAGTACTTC. Amino acids: CASSPGWIGYEQYF.

The V call is TRBV9, the J call TRBJ2-7, with 7 bases identical to TRBD1. CDR1 SGDLS and CDR2 YYNGEE come from the germline V gene. The J segment lost 2 bases and the V segment lost 5 bases, leaving 10 bases of the junction unmatched. This CDR3 has 15 residues. The CDR3 DNA reads as TGTGCCAGCAGTACAAGTTCGGGACAGACCTACGAGCAGTACTTC. It yields the protein CASSTSSGQTYEQYF. Looking up the rest from reference TRBV9 and TRBJ2-7 gives the full variable domain: DSGVTQTPKHLITATGQRVTLRCSPRSGDLSVYWYQQSLDQGLQFLIQYYNGEERAKGNILERFSAQQFPDLHSELNLSSLELGDSALYFCASSTSSGQTYEQYFGPGTRLTVT.

J is TRBJ2-3 and V is TRBV10-1; D may be TRBD2 (7 bases). V dropped 10 bases and J dropped 8 bases, with 34 bases sitting between them. The germline CDR1 and CDR2 sequences are WNHNN and SYGVQD (reference sequence). The CDR3 is 18 residues long. The CDR3 DNA is TGCGCCACTAGGGGACACACCCGGCGGGGCGGGAGAACAAGTACGCAGTATTTT. It encodes CATRGHTRRGGRTSTQYF.

The chain employs TRBV19 and TRBJ1-5, with unresolved D. CDR3 size: 13 residues. The V end lost 6 bases, the J end lost 2 bases, and 8 bases lay between the germline ends. The germline V gene encodes CDR1 LNHDA and CDR2 SQIVND (reference sequence). The CDR3 DNA is TGTGCCAGTAGACAAATCGGCAATCAGCCCCAGCATTTT. As protein: CASRQIGNQPQHF.

The gene calls are TRBV11-3 and TRBJ2-1; TRBD2 matches 8 bases. Germline assignment: CDR1 SGHNT and CDR2 YENEEA. Trimming at V came to 3 bases and at J to 3 bases, leaving 4 bases not matched to a gene. This CDR3 is built from 15 residues. For the CDR3, the DNA is TGTGCCAGCAGCTTGGAGACTAGCGACTACAATGAGCAGTTCTTC. Its translation is CASSLETSDYNEQFF. The full variable domain, rest sourced from reference TRBV11-3 and TRBJ2-1, is EAGVVQSPRYKIIEKKQPVAFWCNPISGHNTLYWYLQNLGQGPELLIRYENEEAVDDSQLPKDRFSAERLKGVDSTLKIQPAELGDSAVYLCASSLETSDYNEQFFGPGTRLTVL.

CDR3 amino acids: CSVEGLLGTRYGYTF. CDR3 nucleotide sequence: TGCAGCGTTGAAGGTTTGTTGGGTACTCGCTATGGCTACACCTTC. J is TRBJ1-2 and V is TRBV29-1; D is unclear. V was cut by 1 base and J by 4 bases, with 16 bases left in between. The germline V gene encodes CDR1 SQVTM and CDR2 ANQGSEA. The length of the CDR3 is 15 residues. Full variable domain (remainder filled in from reference TRBV29-1 and TRBJ1-2): SAVISQKPSRDICQRGTSLTIQCQVDSQVTMMFWYRQQPGQSLTLIATANQGSEATYESGFVIDKFPISRPNLTFSTLTVSNMSPEDSSIYLCSVEGLLGTRYGYTFGSGTRLTVV.

The gene calls are TRBV6-5 and TRBJ1-1; the D gene is possibly TRBD1 (6 bases). The CDR3 length is 13 residues. V was shortened by 8 bases and J by 5 bases, with 15 bases between the two germline ends. Germline V CDR1 and CDR2: MNHEY, SVGAGI. CDR3 coding DNA: TGTGCCAGCGCGCTGGGGGGGCCAACTGAAGCTTTCTTT. Its translation: CASALGGPTEAFF.

The chain recombines TRBV11-1 with TRBJ2-1; no definite D call. CDR3 length: 15 amino acids. The V end lost 2 bases, the J end lost 8 bases, and 16 bases lay between the germline ends. Germline V gene data show CDR1 as SGHAT and CDR2 as FQDESV (reference sequence). The CDR3 protein is CASSLSVDQHYEQFF. For the CDR3, the DNA is TGTGCCAGCAGCTTATCGGTCGACCAGCACTATGAGCAGTTCTTC. Filled out from reference TRBV11-1 and TRBJ2-1, the complete variable domain reads EAEVAQSPRYKITEKSQAVAFWCDPISGHATLYWYRQILGQGPELLVQFQDESVVDDSQLPKDRFSAERLKGVDSTLKIQPAELGDSAMYLCASSLSVDQHYEQFFGPGTRLTVL.

The chain carries TRBV10-3 and TRBJ1-5, with a tentative D call TRBD1 (5 bases). Germline-derived CDR1 and CDR2 are ENHRY and SYGVKD. This CDR3 contains 15 residues. V lost 0 bases and J 0 bases, leaving 6 bases between the germline ends. Here the CDR3 reads CAISESQGSNQPQHF. Written as DNA, the CDR3 is TGTGCCATCAGTGAGTCTCAGGGTAGCAATCAGCCCCAGCATTTT.

There are a few counts of this clone. This chain connects TRBV29-1 to TRBJ1-3, with TRBD1 as a possible D gene (5 bases). This CDR3 contains 13 residues. Trimming cost V 6 bases and J 0 bases, with 9 bases left between them. Germline CDR1 SQVTM, CDR2 ANQGSEA. The CDR3 sequence is CSVTVSSGNTIYF. For the CDR3, the DNA is TGCAGCGTGACAGTTTCCTCTGGAAACACCATATATTTT.